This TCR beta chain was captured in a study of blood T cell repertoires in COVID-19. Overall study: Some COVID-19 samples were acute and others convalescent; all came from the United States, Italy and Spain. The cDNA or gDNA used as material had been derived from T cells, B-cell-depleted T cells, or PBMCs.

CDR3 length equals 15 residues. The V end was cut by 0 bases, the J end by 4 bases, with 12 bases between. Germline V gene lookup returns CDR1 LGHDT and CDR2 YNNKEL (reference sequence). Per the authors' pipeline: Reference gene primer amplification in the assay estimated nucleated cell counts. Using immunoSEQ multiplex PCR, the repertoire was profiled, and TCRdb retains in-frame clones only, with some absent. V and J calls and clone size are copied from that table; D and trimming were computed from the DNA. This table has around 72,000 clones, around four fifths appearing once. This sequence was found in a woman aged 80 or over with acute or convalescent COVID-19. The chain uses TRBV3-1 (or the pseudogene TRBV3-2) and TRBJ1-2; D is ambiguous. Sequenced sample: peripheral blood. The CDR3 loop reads CASSQEAQTFYGYTF. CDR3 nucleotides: TGTGCCAGCAGCCAAGAGGCACAGACGTTCTATGGCTACACCTTC.